Listed below are T cell receptor beta chains from one sample, sequenced in a study of cytomegalovirus exposure and HLA in healthy donors. The assay was immunoSEQ multiplex PCR, and TCRdb's table has in-frame clones only and misses some. The sample comprises approximately 150,000 clones, approximately 84% of which are singletons, and around 10% rests with the top ten. The sample comprised PBMCs. These receptors were taken from a woman aged 55-70 years in good health and CMV-seropositive. Both conserved end residues are part of each CDR3. The order of the fields is V gene, CDR3 protein.

TRBV30	CAWARDTRLYEQYF
TRBV2	CASSAPQAIYELFF
TRBV4-3	CASSPSIEDRPQHF
TRBV9	CASSVEGAGTEAFF
TRBV28	CASRGQARAADTQYF
TRBV4-3	CASSQDSTSGRAGLEQFF
TRBV4-1	CASSQDLVYEQYF
TRBV2	CASGSGLAYF
TRBV29-1	CSVEGLAYDGGSSYNEQFF
TRBV28	CASRARQGRAFF
TRBV18	CASSLEGTEAFF
TRBV28	CASSPRTGVRGEQYF
TRBV9	CASSGLAGNQETQYF
TRBV7-2	CASSSTAGETQYF
TRBV5-1	CASSPSLNVGQGYYEQYF
TRBV10-3	CAISYSGRISTDTQYF
TRBV18	CASSPGHLTEAFF
TRBV7-2	CASSLGEGGTGYTF
TRBV6-5	CASKLGANTEAFF
TRBV28	CASSPTGLAVSSYEQYF
TRBV4-3	CASSQEVGSGANVLTF
TRBV11-1	CASSPRESYEQYF
TRBV6-5	CATALTGGSLYEQYF
TRBV6-6	CASSSDRGGYGYTF
TRBV5-6	CASSLTRPDTQYF
TRBV6-1	CASRQGFAEAFF
TRBV11-2	CASSPSRGSGGYTF
TRBV2	CASSSPGQGYGYTF
TRBV5-6	CASSYRGSADTQYF
TRBV4-3	CASSQGSGIAKNIQYF
TRBV7-9	CASSPYRGIISSTDTQYF
TRBV2	CASREGLALTYEQYF
TRBV15	CATSRDRTGNKGYTF
TRBV15	CATSREARGTEAFF